These T cell receptor beta chains were read from a single sample in a study of shared clonotypes between healthy human individuals. The table came from immunoSEQ multiplex PCR; TCRdb's copy has only in-frame clones and leaves some out. The table shows 2,100,000 or so clones, with around 95% occurring only once. Sequencing used naive CD4+ T cells sorted from blood. The receptors stem from a man aged 18 to 30 in good health. The CDR3 runs from the conserved cysteine through the conserved F or W. D genes are given only for firm matches. Only part of the rows carry a size: once, few, many, or a class if the clone is expanded.

size: NA; V: TRBV10-3; J: TRBJ1-2; D: TRBD1; CDR3: CAISDWTGDYGYTF; DNA: TGTGCCATCAGTGACTGGACAGGGGACTATGGCTACACCTTC
size: NA; V: TRBV7-9; J: TRBJ2-5; D: TRBD2; CDR3: CASGIAGRETQYF; DNA: TGTGCCAGCGGTATAGCGGGAAGGGAGACCCAGTACTTC
size: NA; V: TRBV6-5; J: TRBJ1-6; D: NA; CDR3: CASSRSGYGSPLHF; DNA: TGTGCCAGCAGTCGTTCAGGGTACGGTTCACCCCTCCACTTT
size: NA; V: TRBV5-8; J: TRBJ1-5; D: NA; CDR3: CASSFGDQPQHF; DNA: TGTGCCAGCAGCTTTGGGGATCAGCCCCAGCATTTT
size: few; V: TRBV2; J: TRBJ2-7; D: TRBD1; CDR3: CASTIDRGHLYEQYF; DNA: TGTGCCAGCACAATCGACAGGGGTCACCTCTACGAGCAGTACTTC
size: NA; V: TRBV5-1; J: TRBJ1-4; D: NA; CDR3: CASSPTPTTNEKLFF; DNA: TGCGCCAGCAGCCCGACACCGACAACTAATGAAAAACTGTTTTTT
size: NA; V: TRBV5-8; J: TRBJ2-2; D: TRBD1; CDR3: CARTGTGNTGELFF; DNA: TGTGCCAGAACCGGGACAGGGAACACCGGGGAGCTGTTTTTT
size: NA; V: TRBV4-1; J: TRBJ2-7; D: TRBD1; CDR3: CASSHVSNRGLYEQYF; DNA: TGCGCCAGCAGCCACGTGTCGAACAGGGGGCTCTACGAGCAGTACTTC
size: NA; V: TRBV5-1; J: TRBJ2-1; D: NA; CDR3: CASSPAGAHYNEQFF; DNA: TGCGCCAGCAGCCCCGCGGGGGCCCACTACAATGAGCAGTTCTTC
size: NA; V: TRBV5-8; J: TRBJ2-5; D: TRBD1; CDR3: CASSRGQGATKETQYF; DNA: TGTGCCAGCAGCCGAGGACAGGGCGCTACTAAAGAGACCCAGTACTTC
size: NA; V: TRBV2; J: TRBJ2-7; D: TRBD1; CDR3: CASSESGDRGPYEQYF; DNA: TGTGCCAGCAGTGAATCGGGTGACAGGGGGCCCTACGAGCAGTACTTC
size: NA; V: TRBV7-8; J: TRBJ2-5; D: NA; CDR3: CASIERETQYF; DNA: TGTGCCAGCATAGAGAGAGAGACCCAGTACTTC
size: NA; V: TRBV10-3; J: TRBJ2-2; D: NA; CDR3: CAIMGPRANTGELFF; DNA: TGTGCCATCATGGGCCCGCGGGCGAACACCGGGGAGCTGTTTTTT
size: once; V: TRBV5-1; J: TRBJ2-7; D: TRBD1; CDR3: CASSLTGGLFEQYF; DNA: TGCGCCAGCAGCTTGACAGGGGGCTTGTTCGAGCAGTACTTC
size: NA; V: TRBV6-5; J: TRBJ1-2; D: NA; CDR3: CASSSGAPYGYTF; DNA: TGTGCCAGCAGTTCGGGGGCCCCTTATGGCTACACCTTC
size: NA; V: TRBV5-6; J: TRBJ2-7; D: NA; CDR3: CASSLGQVSSYEQYF; DNA: TGTGCCAGCAGCTTGGGGCAGGTTAGCTCCTACGAGCAGTACTTC
size: NA; V: TRBV5-1; J: TRBJ2-6; D: NA; CDR3: CASSLAVTTSGANVLTF; DNA: TGCGCCAGCAGCTTGGCGGTGACGACCTCTGGGGCCAACGTCCTGACTTTC
size: NA; V: TRBV18; J: TRBJ1-2; D: TRBD1; CDR3: CASSPNIGQGYGYTF; DNA: TGTGCCAGCTCACCCAATATCGGACAGGGATATGGCTACACCTTC